This T cell receptor beta chain was recorded in a study of CDR3 diversity in severe acne. About this clonotype: A much larger clone sits a single nucleotide away, making a read error possible.

TCRdb re-called the PCR reads with MiXCR, one entry per CDR3 protein. This table holds under 95,000 distinct CDR3 sequences, 45% to 50% found once. The CDR3 runs to 15 residues. Trimming took 7 bases from V and 2 from J, leaving 16 bases between them. Germline CDR1 and CDR2: SGHNT and YYREEE (reference sequence). This sequence was found in a male donor in good health, serving as a control. The material sequenced was blood. The rearrangement joins TRBV5-4 to TRBJ1-3; D unresolved. CDR3 residues: CASGLPSPTGNTIYF. For the CDR3, the DNA is TGTGCCAGCGGCCTACCCAGTCCCACTGGAAACACCATATATTTT.